This T cell receptor (beta chain) originates from a study of blood T cell repertoires in COVID-19. Whole-study context: COVID-19 samples from acute and convalescent phases originated in the United States, Italy and Spain. Sample material is recorded as cDNA or gDNA derived from T cells, B-cell-depleted T cells, or PBMCs.

In the authors' workflow: Estimation of nucleated cell counts relied on the amplification of reference gene primers. The method was immunoSEQ multiplex PCR; TCRdb's version includes in-frame clones alone and lacks a portion of them. V and J calls and clone size follow that table, whereas D and trimming were derived from the DNA. In the table there are 75,000 to 100,000 clones, over 70% of which are singletons. V trimming: 4 bases; J trimming: 4 bases; junction bases outside the gene matches: 17. This CDR3 region has 19 residues. Looked up from germline, CDR1 is LGHDT and CDR2 is YNNKEL (reference sequence).

This sequence was found in a man aged 55-75 years with acute or convalescent COVID-19. Sequencing was carried out using peripheral blood. This sequence joins TRBV3-1 (or the pseudogene TRBV3-2) and TRBJ2-7, with TRBD2 identical over 12 bases. The DNA for the CDR3 is TGTGCCAGCAGCCCAAATCGGAACCTAGCGGGAGGGCCTGGGTACGAGCAGTACTTC. Translated: CASSPNRNLAGGPGYEQYF.